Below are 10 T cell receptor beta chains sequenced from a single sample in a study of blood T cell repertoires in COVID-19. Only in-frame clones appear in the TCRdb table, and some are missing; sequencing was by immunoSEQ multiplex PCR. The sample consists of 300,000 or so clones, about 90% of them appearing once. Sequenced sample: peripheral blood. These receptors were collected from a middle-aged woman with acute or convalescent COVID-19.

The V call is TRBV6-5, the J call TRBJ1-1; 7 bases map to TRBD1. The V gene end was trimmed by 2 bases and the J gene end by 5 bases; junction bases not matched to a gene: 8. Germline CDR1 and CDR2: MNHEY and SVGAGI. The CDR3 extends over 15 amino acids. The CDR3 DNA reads TGTGCCAGCAGTTACCTCCTTACAGGGGTTACTGAAGCTTTCTTT. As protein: CASSYLLTGVTEAFF.

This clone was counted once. CDR3 region: CASPKNGQRGGIYGYTF. CDR3 nucleotides: TGTGCCAGTCCCAAAAACGGACAGCGGGGGGGAATCTATGGCTACACCTTC. The gene calls are TRBV2 and TRBJ1-2; maybe TRBD1 (6 bases). The CDR3 is 17 amino acids. Trimming cost V 9 bases and J 4 bases, with 27 bases left between them. Per germline, CDR1 SNHLY and CDR2 FYNNEI.

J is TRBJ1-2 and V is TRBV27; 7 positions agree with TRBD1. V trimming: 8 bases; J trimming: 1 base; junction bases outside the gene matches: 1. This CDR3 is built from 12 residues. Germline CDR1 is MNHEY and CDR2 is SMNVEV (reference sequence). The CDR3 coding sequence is TGTGCCAGCGGACAGGTTAACTATGGCTACACCTTC. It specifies CASGQVNYGYTF.

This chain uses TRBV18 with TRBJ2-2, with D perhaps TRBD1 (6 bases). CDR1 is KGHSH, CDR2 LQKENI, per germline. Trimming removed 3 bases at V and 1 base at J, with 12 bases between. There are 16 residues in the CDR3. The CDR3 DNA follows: TGTGCCAGCTCACCGTCCACGGGACAGAACACCGGGGAGCTGTTTTTT. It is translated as CASSPSTGQNTGELFF.

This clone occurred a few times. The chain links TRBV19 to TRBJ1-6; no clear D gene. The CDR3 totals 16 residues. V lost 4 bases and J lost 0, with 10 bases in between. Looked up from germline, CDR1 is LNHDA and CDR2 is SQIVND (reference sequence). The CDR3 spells CASSTTESSYNSPLHF. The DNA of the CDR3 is TGTGCCAGTAGTACCACAGAGAGCTCCTATAATTCACCCCTCCACTTT.

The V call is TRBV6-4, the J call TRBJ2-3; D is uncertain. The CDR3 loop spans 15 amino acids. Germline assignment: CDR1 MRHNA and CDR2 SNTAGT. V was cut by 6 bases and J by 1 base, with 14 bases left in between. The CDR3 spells CASSLDNVGTDTQYF. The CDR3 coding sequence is TGTGCCAGCAGCCTTGACAACGTCGGCACAGATACGCAGTATTTT.

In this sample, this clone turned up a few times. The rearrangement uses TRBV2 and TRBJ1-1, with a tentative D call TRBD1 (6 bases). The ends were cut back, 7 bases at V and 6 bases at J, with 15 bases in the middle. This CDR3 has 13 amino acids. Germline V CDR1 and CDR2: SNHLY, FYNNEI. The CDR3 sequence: CASTTRQAAEAFF. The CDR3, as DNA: TGTGCCAGCACCACGAGACAGGCTGCTGAAGCTTTCTTT.

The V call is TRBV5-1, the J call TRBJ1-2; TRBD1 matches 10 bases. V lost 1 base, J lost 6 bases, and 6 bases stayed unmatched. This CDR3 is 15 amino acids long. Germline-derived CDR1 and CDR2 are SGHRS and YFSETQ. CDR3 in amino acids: CASSLIPGTGDGYTF. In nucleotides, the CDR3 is TGCGCCAGCAGCTTGATCCCCGGGACAGGGGATGGCTACACCTTC.

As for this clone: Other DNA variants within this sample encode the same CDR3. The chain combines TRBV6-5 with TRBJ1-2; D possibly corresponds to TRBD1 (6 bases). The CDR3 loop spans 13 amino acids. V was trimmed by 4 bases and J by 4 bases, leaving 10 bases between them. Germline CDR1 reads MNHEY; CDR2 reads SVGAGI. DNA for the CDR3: TGTGCCAGCAGTTCTACAGGGCTCTATGGCTACACCTTC. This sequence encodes CASSSTGLYGYTF.

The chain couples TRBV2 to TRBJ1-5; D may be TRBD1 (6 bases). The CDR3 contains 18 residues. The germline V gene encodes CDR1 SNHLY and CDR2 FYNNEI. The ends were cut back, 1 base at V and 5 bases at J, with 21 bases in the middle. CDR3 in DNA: TGTGCCAGCAGTGAAGTTCAATGGGGGGGCTCCCTTGATCAGCCCCAGCATTTT. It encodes CASSEVQWGGSLDQPQHF.